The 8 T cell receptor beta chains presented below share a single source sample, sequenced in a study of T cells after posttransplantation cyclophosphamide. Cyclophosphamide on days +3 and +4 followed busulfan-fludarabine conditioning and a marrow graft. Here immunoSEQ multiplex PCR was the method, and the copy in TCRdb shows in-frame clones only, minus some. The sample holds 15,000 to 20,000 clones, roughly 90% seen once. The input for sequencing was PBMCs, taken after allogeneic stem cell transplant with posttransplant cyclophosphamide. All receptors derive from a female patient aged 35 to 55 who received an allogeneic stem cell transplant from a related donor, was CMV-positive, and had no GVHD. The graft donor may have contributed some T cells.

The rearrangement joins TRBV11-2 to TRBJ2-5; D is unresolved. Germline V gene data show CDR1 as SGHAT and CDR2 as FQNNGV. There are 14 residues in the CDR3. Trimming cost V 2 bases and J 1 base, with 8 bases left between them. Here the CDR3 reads CASSLRRSQETQYF. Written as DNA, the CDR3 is TGTGCCAGCAGCTTAAGGCGGAGCCAAGAGACCCAGTACTTC. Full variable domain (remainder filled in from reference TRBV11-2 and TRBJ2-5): EAGVAQSPRYKIIEKRQSVAFWCNPISGHATLYWYQQILGQGPKLLIQFQNNGVVDDSQLPKDRFSAERLKGVDSTLKIQPAKLEDSAVYLCASSLRRSQETQYFGPGTRLLVL.

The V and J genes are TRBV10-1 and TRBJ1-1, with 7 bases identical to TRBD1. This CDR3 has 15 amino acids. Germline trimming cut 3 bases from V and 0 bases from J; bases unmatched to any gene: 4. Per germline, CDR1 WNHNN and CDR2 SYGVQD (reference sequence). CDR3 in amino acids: CASSDSTGMNTEAFF. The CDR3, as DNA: TGCGCCAGCAGTGACTCGACAGGGATGAACACTGAAGCTTTCTTT.

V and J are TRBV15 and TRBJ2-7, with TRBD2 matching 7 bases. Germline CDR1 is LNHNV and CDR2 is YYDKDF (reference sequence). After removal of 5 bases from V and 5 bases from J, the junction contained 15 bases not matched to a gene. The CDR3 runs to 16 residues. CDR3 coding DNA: TGTGCCACCAGCTCGACGTTGTGGGAGGGCCCCGACGAGCAGTACTTC. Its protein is CATSSTLWEGPDEQYF. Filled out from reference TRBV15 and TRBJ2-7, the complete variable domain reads DAMVIQNPRYQVTQFGKPVTLSCSQTLNHNVMYWYQQKSSQAPKLLFHYYDKDFNNEADTPDNFQSRRPNTSFCFLDIRSPGLGDTAMYLCATSSTLWEGPDEQYFGPGTRLTVT.

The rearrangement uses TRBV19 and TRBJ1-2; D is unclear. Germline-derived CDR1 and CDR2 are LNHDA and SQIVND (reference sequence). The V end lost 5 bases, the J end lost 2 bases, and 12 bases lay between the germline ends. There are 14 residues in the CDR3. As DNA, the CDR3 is TGTGCCAGTAGTTCGGGAGGAGTCAACTATGGCTACACCTTC. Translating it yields CASSSGGVNYGYTF.

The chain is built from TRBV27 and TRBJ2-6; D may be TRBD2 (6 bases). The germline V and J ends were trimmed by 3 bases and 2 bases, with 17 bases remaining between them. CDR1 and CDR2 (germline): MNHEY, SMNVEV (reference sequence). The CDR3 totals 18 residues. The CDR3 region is CASSFKPRGGTGANVLTF. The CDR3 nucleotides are TGTGCCAGCAGTTTTAAACCCCGCGGAGGGACTGGGGCCAACGTCCTGACTTTC.

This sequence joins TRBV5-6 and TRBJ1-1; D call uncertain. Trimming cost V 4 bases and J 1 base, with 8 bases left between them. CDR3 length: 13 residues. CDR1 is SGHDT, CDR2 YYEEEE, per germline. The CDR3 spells CASSLPGNTEAFF. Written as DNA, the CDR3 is TGTGCCAGCAGCCTTCCAGGGAACACTGAAGCTTTCTTT.

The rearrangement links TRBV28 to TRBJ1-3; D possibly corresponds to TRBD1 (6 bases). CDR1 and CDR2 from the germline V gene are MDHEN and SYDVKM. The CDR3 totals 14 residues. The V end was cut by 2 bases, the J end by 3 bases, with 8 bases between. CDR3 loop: CASSLTGSGNTIYF. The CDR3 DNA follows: TGTGCCAGCAGTTTAACAGGGAGTGGAAACACCATATATTTT.

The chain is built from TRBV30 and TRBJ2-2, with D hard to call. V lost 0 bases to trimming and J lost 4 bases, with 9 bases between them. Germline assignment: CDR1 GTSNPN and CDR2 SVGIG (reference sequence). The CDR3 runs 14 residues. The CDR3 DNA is TGTGCCTGGAGTGTATCCCTTGTCACCGGGGAGCTGTTTTTT. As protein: CAWSVSLVTGELFF. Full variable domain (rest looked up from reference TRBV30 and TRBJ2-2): SQTIHQWPATLVQPVGSPLSLECTVEGTSNPNLYWYRQAAGRGLQLLFYSVGIGQISSEVPQNLSASRPQDRQFILSSKKLLLSDSGFYLCAWSVSLVTGELFFGEGSRLTVL.